Below, one T cell receptor beta chain is given with its context. It has no known antigen specificity. Nothing much larger sits one base from this clone, and base qualities are not available. The germline V gene (reference sequence) specifies SEHNR as CDR1 and FQNEAQ as CDR2. Ends trimmed: V by 4 bases, J by 6 bases; bases unmatched to a gene: 5. The CDR3, cysteine through phenylalanine, is 15 amino acids long. CDR3 DNA only is kept here, 45 bases in frame from base 1. This sample is part of a study of technical replicates of blood from a handful of donors (dated by TCRdb to 2015 to 2018). Libraries were constructed by the immunoSEQ multiplex PCR assay. The immuneACCESS repertoire file appears here via TCRdb, limited to in-frame rearrangements. These files lack a portion of the clones; in checked studies, under half of the deficit traces to unresolved V genes, and the cause of the others is not known. Counted in this sample were 70,000 to 95,000 clones; around 94% of them appeared once. Jointly, the top ten make up under 0.3% of the sample.

The receptor was derived from a human donor in good health. This sequence uses TRBV7-9 and TRBJ2-2, with 10 junctional bases fitting TRBD1. Material: T cells isolated from PBMCs. The sequence in DNA is TGTGCCAGCAGCTGGGACAGGGGATTCCCCGGGGAGCTGTTTTTT. It specifies CASSWDRGFPGELFF. The full variable domain, with segments outside the CDR3 supplied by the reference TRBV7-9 and TRBJ2-2 proteins, appears as DTGVSQNPRHKITKRGQNVTFRCDPISEHNRLYWYRQTLGQGPEFLTYFQNEAQLEKSRLLSDRFSAERPKGSFSTLEIQRTEQGDSAMYLCASSWDRGFPGELFFGEGSRLTVL.